These 18 T cell receptor beta chains were all obtained from the same sample, sequenced in a study of blood T cells in healthy people across ages. A second PCR, run for about 7 to 12 cycles, used a sample-barcoded 5' primer plus a J-beta primer mix. MiXCR, run by TCRdb on the 5' RACE reads, gives a single entry per CDR3 protein. The sample records 540,000 or so distinct CDR3 sequences, more than 45% being singletons. Sequencing input: blood. These receptor sequences come from a man at least 80 years old in good health.

The rearrangement links TRBV28 to TRBJ2-4; D is possibly TRBD1 or TRBD2 (6 bases each). The J call may be faulty, since TRBJ2-7 better matches the DNA end. Germline V gene sequence: CDR1 MDHEN, CDR2 SYDVKM. The CDR3 runs 13 residues. Here the CDR3 DNA reads TGTGCCAGTCACAGGGAGGAGGTGGACGAGCAGTACTTC. It codes for CASHREEVDEQYF.

The rearrangement links TRBV5-8 to TRBJ2-7, with D uncertain. V lost 0 bases, J lost 7 bases, and 5 bases lay in between. Germline V gene sequence: CDR1 SGHTS, CDR2 YDEGEE. The CDR3 has 11 amino acids. CDR3 sequence: CASSLVDEQYF. CDR3 bases: TGTGCCAGCAGCTTGGTTGATGAGCAGTACTTC.

This clonotype has a handful of counts. V and J are TRBV5-6 and TRBJ2-2; possibly TRBD1 for D (5 bases). CDR3 length: 16 amino acids. V gave up 1 base and J gave up 2 bases, with 12 bases separating them. CDR1 is SGHDT, CDR2 YYEEEE, per germline. CDR3 bases: TGTGCCAGCAGCTTGATGACAGCTCTAAACACCGGGGAGCTGTTTTTT. Its protein is CASSLMTALNTGELFF.

This rearrangement joins TRBV20-1 to TRBJ2-1; D might be TRBD1 or TRBD2, each matching 6 bases. This CDR3 region has 13 residues. Germline V lookup: CDR1 DFQATT, CDR2 SNEGSKA (reference sequence). CDR3 region: CTPGAGVNNEQFF. The CDR3 DNA reads as TGCACCCCGGGGGCAGGGGTGAACAATGAGCAGTTCTTC.

The chain uses TRBV10-3 and TRBJ1-5; D remains unclear. V was shortened by 2 bases and J by 0 bases, with 5 bases between the two germline ends. The CDR3 loop spans 14 amino acids. Looked up from germline, CDR1 is ENHRY and CDR2 is SYGVKD. The CDR3 coding sequence is TGTGCCATCAGTGAGGCAGGTAGCAATCAGCCCCAGCATTTT. It is translated as CAISEAGSNQPQHF.

The chain links TRBV20-1 to TRBJ2-3; 12 nucleotides align to TRBD2. This CDR3 is built from 14 residues. Germline CDR1 DFQATT, CDR2 SNEGSKA (reference sequence). V lost 5 bases to trimming and J lost 6 bases; unmatched junction nucleotides: 6. CDR3 nucleotide sequence: TGCAGTGCTCTAGCGGGAGGGCCCTCGGATACGCAGTATTTT. Its protein product is CSALAGGPSDTQYF.

The chain joins TRBV29-1 to TRBJ2-4; D unresolved. The germline gives CDR1 SQVTM, CDR2 ANQGSEA. The ends were cut back, 4 bases at V and 7 bases at J, with 5 bases in the middle. CDR3 size: 10 residues. The CDR3 region is CSVGGNIQYF. CDR3 nucleotides: TGCAGCGTTGGTGGGAACATTCAGTACTTC.

V is TRBV7-2 and J is TRBJ1-5, with a tentative D call TRBD1 (5 bases). This CDR3 region has 17 residues. The germline V gene has CDR1 SGHTA and CDR2 FQGNSA. V lost 5 bases and J lost 4, with 21 bases in between. CDR3 sequence: CASSKGSPGYGNQPQHF. Written as DNA, the CDR3 is TGTGCCAGCAGCAAGGGGTCCCCGGGGTATGGAAATCAGCCCCAGCATTTT.

This CDR3 is CASSFTVETQYF. The CDR3 DNA reads TGTGCCAGCAGTTTCACCGTTGAGACCCAGTACTTC. V gene TRBV6-6 combines with J gene TRBJ2-5; D uncertain. V gave up 4 bases and J gave up 5 bases, with 8 bases separating them. The CDR3 totals 12 residues. CDR1 and CDR2 (germline): MNHNY, SVGAGI (reference sequence).

This clonotype was observed a few times. The rearrangement links TRBV7-2 to TRBJ2-5, with D possibly matching TRBD1 (6 bases). The V gene lost 4 bases and the J gene lost 1 base, with 13 bases spanning the gap. Germline CDR1 is SGHTA and CDR2 is FQGNSA. The CDR3 loop spans 15 amino acids. The CDR3 region has the DNA TGTGCCAGCAGCTCGCTCGGGACATCCCAAGAGACCCAGTACTTC. It yields the protein CASSSLGTSQETQYF. The full variable domain, its missing parts supplied by reference TRBV7-2 and TRBJ2-5, is GAGVSQSPSNKVTEKGKDVELRCDPISGHTALYWYRQSLGQGLEFLIYFQGNSAPDKSGLPSDRFSAERTGGSVSTLTIQRTQQEDSAVYLCASSSLGTSQETQYFGPGTRLLVL.

The chain carries TRBV7-8 and TRBJ2-7, with D possibly being TRBD1 (5 bases). The CDR3 totals 14 residues. Germline CDR1 and CDR2: SGHVS and FQNEAQ. V lost 5 bases, J lost 7 bases, and 18 bases lay in between. CDR3 bases: TGTGCCAGCAGCCCGACAAGGGGTAGAAAGGAGCAGTACTTC. As protein: CASSPTRGRKEQYF.

In its sample, this clonotype was seen a few times. The chain couples TRBV7-2 to TRBJ2-7; D remains ambiguous. This CDR3 contains 13 residues. The germline V gene encodes CDR1 SGHTA and CDR2 FQGNSA. V lost 4 bases and J lost 4, with 11 bases in between. The CDR3 reads CASSSTMSYEQYF. The CDR3 nucleotides are TGTGCCAGCAGCTCCACAATGTCGTACGAGCAGTACTTC.

The gene calls are TRBV20-1 and TRBJ2-5; the D call may be TRBD1 or TRBD2 (5 bases each). Judging by the DNA end, TRBJ2-7 fits better; the J call may be wrong. Looked up from germline, CDR1 is DFQATT and CDR2 is SNEGSKA (reference sequence). The CDR3 runs 14 residues. CDR3 loop: CSASDPGRGNEQYF. The CDR3 nucleotides are TGCAGTGCTAGTGATCCGGGAAGGGGAAACGAGCAGTACTTC.

This rearrangement joins TRBV7-2 to TRBJ2-7; 12 bases agree with TRBD2. Unmatched junction bases numbered 7, after V lost 5 bases and J lost 2 bases. The length of the CDR3 is 16 residues. The germline CDR1 and CDR2 sequences are SGHTA and FQGNSA. The CDR3 DNA reads as TGTGCCAGCAGCGCCCGGACTAGCGGGAAGCCCTACGAGCAGTACTTC. The encoded protein is CASSARTSGKPYEQYF.

The chain combines TRBV4-3 with TRBJ2-3; 8 nucleotides line up with TRBD2. Germline V gives CDR1 LGHNA, CDR2 YSLEER. With 1 base clipped from V and 2 bases from J, the junction kept 11 bases outside the gene matches. This CDR3 has 18 amino acids. The CDR3 is CASSQGGWREVATDTQYF. CDR3 DNA: TGCGCCAGCAGCCAAGGGGGGTGGCGGGAGGTCGCCACAGATACGCAGTATTTT.

In this sample, this clonotype turned up a few times. CDR3 nucleotide sequence: TGTGCCAGCTCACCGCGGGGGCTGGGACTTACCTACAATGAGCAGTTCTTC. Its protein is CASSPRGLGLTYNEQFF. The chain has TRBV18 and TRBJ2-1; weak D call: TRBD2 (7 bases). V was shortened by 3 bases and J by 2 bases, with 17 bases between the two germline ends. CDR3 length equals 17 residues. Germline CDR1 reads KGHSH; CDR2 reads LQKENI.

The chain joins TRBV20-1 to TRBJ2-7, with a weak D call TRBD1 (5 bases). The CDR3 loop spans 11 amino acids. Germline CDR1 is DFQATT and CDR2 is SNEGSKA (reference sequence). The germline V and J ends were trimmed by 6 bases and 12 bases, with 18 bases remaining between them. Here the CDR3 reads CSAGRQGSLYF. The CDR3 DNA is TGCAGTGCCGGACGGCAGGGAAGTTTGTACTTC.

This chain connects TRBV11-2 to TRBJ2-3, with 12 bases matching TRBD2. This CDR3 has 17 residues. CDR1 SGHAT and CDR2 FQNNGV come from the germline V gene. V lost 0 bases and J lost 4; bases outside the gene matches: 5. The CDR3 sequence is CASSLEGASGGADTQYF. CDR3 nucleotides: TGTGCCAGCAGCTTAGAAGGGGCTAGCGGGGGGGCAGATACGCAGTATTTT.